The clone carrying this T cell receptor beta chain was recorded many times. Its target is not known. The data belong to a study of T-cell reconstitution after alpha-beta-depleted transplantation in children. Broader study findings: Surviving recipient T cells and thymic progenitors underlay high day-60 TCRbeta diversity in some patients. A year post-transplant, T-cell counts and diversity derived mostly from newly produced T cells. The study reportedly traced alpha-beta T cells about two months after transplant to several hundred expanded graft clones.

This sample's TCRbeta library carried unique molecular identifier barcodes. TCRdb reanalysed the PCR reads using MiXCR and keeps one entry per CDR3 protein. In the table there are around 580,000 distinct CDR3 sequences, 20% to 25% of which are singletons. The CDR3 contains 14 residues. V was pared by 3 bases and J by 1 base, with 9 bases between. The clonotype originates from a boy younger than two who had a stem cell transplant for acute myeloid leukemia, so the T cells may come from the graft donor. The chain carries TRBV12-3 or TRBV12-4 and TRBJ2-5; D gene unclear. Sequencing was performed on PBMCs, mostly from graft donor cells, taken 360 days after TCRalphabeta/CD19-depleted stem cell transplant. CDR3 region: CASSLFGPQETQYF. CDR3 DNA: TGTGCCAGCAGTTTGTTCGGGCCCCAAGAGACCCAGTACTTC.